Following are 29 T cell receptor beta chains from one sample sequenced in a study of blood T cell repertoires in COVID-19. The repertoire was sequenced with immunoSEQ multiplex PCR; TCRdb's copy has only in-frame clones and lacks some. The table includes about 320,000 clones, about nine tenths detected once. The specimen sequenced was PBMCs or T cells enriched from blood (not recorded which). These receptors originate from a woman between 18 and 29 years old who had recovered from COVID-19.

This sequence joins TRBV28 and TRBJ2-5; possible D gene TRBD1, 6 bases. This CDR3 has 14 amino acids. Germline V CDR1 and CDR2: MDHEN, SYDVKM. Trimming removed 5 bases from V and 1 base from J, with 11 bases in between. The CDR3 bases are TGTGCCAGCAGTAGTAGGGACACCCAAGAGACCCAGTACTTC. The encoded protein is CASSSRDTQETQYF. Using reference TRBV28 and TRBJ2-5 for the parts outside the CDR3, the full variable domain is DVKVTQSSRYLVKRTGEKVFLECVQDMDHENMFWYRQDPGLGLRLIYFSYDVKMKEKGDIPEGYSVSREKKERFSLILESASTNQTSMYLCASSSRDTQETQYFGPGTRLLVL.

This rearrangement joins TRBV11-2 to TRBJ2-7; TRBD1 matches at 9 bases. The germline V gene has CDR1 SGHAT and CDR2 FQNNGV. This CDR3 is built from 14 residues. J lost 7 bases, V lost 7 bases, and 11 bases had no gene match. In DNA, the CDR3 is TGTGCCAGCACCCTCAAGACAGGGGGTCGGGAGCAGTACTTC. Its protein product is CASTLKTGGREQYF.

The chain joins TRBV27 to TRBJ2-2; D possibly corresponds to TRBD1 (5 bases). Germline assignment: CDR1 MNHEY and CDR2 SMNVEV (reference sequence). The V end was cut by 6 bases, the J end by 0 bases, with 8 bases between. This CDR3 has 14 amino acids. CDR3 coding DNA: TGTGCCAGCAGAATGGACACGAACACCGGGGAGCTGTTTTTT. It specifies CASRMDTNTGELFF.

The chain has TRBV3-1 (or the pseudogene TRBV3-2) and TRBJ1-4; D gene ambiguous. Germline V gene data show CDR1 as LGHDT and CDR2 as YNNKEL (reference sequence). V dropped 0 bases and J dropped 8 bases, with 4 bases sitting between them. This CDR3 region has 12 residues. CDR3 residues: CASSQEREKLFF. CDR3 sequence (DNA): TGTGCCAGCAGCCAAGAGCGAGAAAAACTGTTTTTT.

This chain links TRBV7-2 with TRBJ2-2, with 9 bases identical to TRBD2. The CDR3 has 16 residues. V dropped 2 bases and J dropped 8; count of bases not matched to a gene: 9. CDR1 SGHTA and CDR2 FQGNSA come from the germline V gene. CDR3 DNA: TGTGCCAGCAGCTTAAGACTAGCGGCCCGAATGGGGGAGCTGTTTTTT. It translates to CASSLRLAARMGELFF.

The table lists this clone with a few counts. This chain joins TRBV11-2 and TRBJ2-2; a weak D match, TRBD2 (5 bases). The CDR3 extends over 18 amino acids. Trimming removed 3 bases from V and 1 base from J, with 18 bases in between. Germline V lookup: CDR1 SGHAT, CDR2 FQNNGV. The CDR3 reads CASSFRNSREKNTGELFF. CDR3 coding DNA: TGTGCCAGCAGCTTTCGAAACAGTCGGGAAAAGAACACCGGGGAGCTGTTTTTT.

J is TRBJ1-2 and V is TRBV7-2, with 7 bases identical to TRBD1. In germline, CDR1 is SGHTA, CDR2 FQGNSA. V was clipped by 5 bases and J by 3 bases; unmatched bases: 6. The CDR3 runs to 14 residues. DNA of the CDR3: TGTGCCAGCAGCCGTGAGGGACAGCACTATGGCTACACCTTC. The encoded protein is CASSREGQHYGYTF.

V and J are TRBV6-6 and TRBJ2-3; 9 positions match TRBD2. This CDR3 has 16 residues. V was pared by 4 bases and J by 2 bases, with 7 bases of the junction left unmatched. Germline loops: CDR1 MNHNY, CDR2 SVGAGI (reference sequence). CDR3 region: CASSLAGDYYTDTQYF. The DNA of the CDR3 is TGTGCCAGCAGTTTAGCGGGGGATTACTACACAGATACGCAGTATTTT.

The rearrangement uses TRBV3-1 (or the pseudogene TRBV3-2) and TRBJ1-2; 10 bases match TRBD1. After removal of 4 bases from V and 2 bases from J, the junction contained 7 bases not matched to a gene. Germline V lookup: CDR1 LGHDT, CDR2 YNNKEL (reference sequence). This CDR3 has 16 amino acids. The DNA of the CDR3 is TGTGCCAGCAGCCTCGACAGGGGGCCTACGAACTATGGCTACACCTTC. Its protein is CASSLDRGPTNYGYTF.

In this sample, this clone turned up once. J is TRBJ1-4 and V is TRBV28, with 10 bases matching TRBD1. The V gene end was trimmed by 6 bases and the J gene end by 4 bases; junction bases not matched to a gene: 5. The CDR3 is made up of 15 amino acids. Germline CDR1 and CDR2: MDHEN and SYDVKM. The CDR3 nucleotides are TGTGCCAGCAGGTACCGGGACAGGGGTAATGAAAAACTGTTTTTT. This codes for CASRYRDRGNEKLFF.

The rearrangement links TRBV9 to TRBJ1-3; 11 bases match TRBD1. Germline assignment: CDR1 SGDLS and CDR2 YYNGEE. The CDR3 has 19 residues. Losses at the gene ends were 3 bases for V and 2 bases for J; bases not matched to a gene: 13. CDR3 nucleotides: TGTGCCAGCAGCGGCGGGGGGACAGGGGGAAACGTAGCTGGAAACACCATATATTTT. Encoded protein: CASSGGGTGGNVAGNTIYF.

This sequence joins TRBV10-3 and TRBJ1-4; weak D call: TRBD1 (5 bases). Germline CDR1 is ENHRY and CDR2 is SYGVKD. The V and J ends lost 0 bases and 6 bases respectively, with 11 bases between them. The CDR3 is made up of 15 amino acids. CDR3 in DNA: TGTGCCATCAGTGAGTCGGGGCAGGGTCATGAAAAACTGTTTTTT. The encoded protein is CAISESGQGHEKLFF.

This clone was recorded once. This chain joins TRBV9 and TRBJ1-3; D unclear. From germline, CDR1 is SGDLS and CDR2 YYNGEE. This CDR3 comprises 15 residues. Trimming stripped 3 bases from V and 2 bases from J, with 12 bases between. DNA for the CDR3: TGTGCCAGCAGCGGAGGGAGCTCGCCTGGAAACACCATATATTTT. It yields the protein CASSGGSSPGNTIYF.

This sequence joins TRBV6-5 and TRBJ1-4; D remains ambiguous. The CDR3 consists of 14 residues. The ends were cut back, 6 bases at V and 5 bases at J, with 13 bases in the middle. Germline lookup yields CDR1 MNHEY and CDR2 SVGAGI. CDR3 nucleotides: TGTGCCAGCAGCCATAGGAGTTCCAATGAAAAACTGTTTTTT. Translated: CASSHRSSNEKLFF.

The chain recombines TRBV4-1 with TRBJ1-1; D is possibly TRBD1 (5 bases). The length of the CDR3 is 18 residues. Germline V gives CDR1 MGHRA, CDR2 YSYEKL. Deletions cut 2 bases from V and 1 base from J, with 20 bases between. The CDR3 region is CASSQRVVYGARNTEAFF. The CDR3 bases are TGCGCCAGCAGCCAAAGAGTCGTTTATGGGGCTAGGAACACTGAAGCTTTCTTT.

This clone appeared once. This chain uses TRBV5-5 with TRBJ2-1, with 12 bases that match TRBD2. J lost 5 bases, V lost 1 base, and 4 bases had no gene match. This CDR3 comprises 16 residues. Germline CDR1 and CDR2: SGHKS and YYEKEE (reference sequence). The CDR3 bases are TGTGCCAGCAGCTTGCCGACTAGCGGGAGTGACAATGAGCAGTTCTTC. This codes for CASSLPTSGSDNEQFF.

The V gene is TRBV7-8, the J gene TRBJ2-1; tentative D call: TRBD2 (6 bases). Deletions cut 5 bases from V and 4 bases from J, with 18 bases between. Germline V lookup: CDR1 SGHVS, CDR2 FQNEAQ. The CDR3 runs 16 residues. This CDR3 is CASSLLVSGRYNEQFF. The CDR3 coding sequence is TGTGCCAGCAGCCTCCTCGTCAGCGGGCGATACAATGAGCAGTTCTTC.

This sequence joins TRBV7-8 and TRBJ1-2; 7 bases map to TRBD1. From germline, CDR1 is SGHVS and CDR2 FQNEAQ. Trimming at V came to 1 base and at J to 7 bases, leaving 9 bases not matched to a gene. CDR3 length: 15 amino acids. Written as DNA, the CDR3 is TGTGCCAGCAGCTTAGGTCAGGGGGAGAAGGGTGGCTACACCTTC. Translated: CASSLGQGEKGGYTF.

In its sample, this clone was seen a few times. The chain links TRBV3-1 (or the pseudogene TRBV3-2) to TRBJ2-7, with 7 bases identical to TRBD2. Losses at the gene ends were 0 bases for V and 1 base for J; bases not matched to a gene: 18. The germline CDR1 and CDR2 sequences are LGHDT and YNNKEL (reference sequence). The CDR3 runs to 20 residues. The CDR3 loop is CASSQEGPRDYNSPSYEQYF. The CDR3 DNA is TGTGCCAGCAGCCAAGAAGGTCCCCGGGACTATAACTCCCCTTCCTACGAGCAGTACTTC.

The chain uses TRBV19 and TRBJ1-5, with D maybe TRBD1 (6 bases). Germline assignment: CDR1 LNHDA and CDR2 SQIVND (reference sequence). Trimming cost V 4 bases and J 2 bases, with 12 bases left between them. The CDR3 has 15 amino acids. The CDR3 DNA is TGTGCCAGTAGTAATGGGGGCCATGGCAATCAGCCCCAGCATTTT. This codes for CASSNGGHGNQPQHF.

The V call is TRBV5-1, the J call TRBJ1-1; D is uncertain. Germline V CDR1 and CDR2: SGHRS, YFSETQ. V lost 0 bases to trimming and J lost 6 bases, with 15 bases between them. This CDR3 comprises 15 residues. The CDR3 nucleotides read TGCGCCAGCAGCTTGGCGGGCGTGGGAGGCTCTGAAGCTTTCTTT. Translated: CASSLAGVGGSEAFF.

The genes are TRBV6-5 and TRBJ1-1, with 9 bases that match TRBD1. The CDR3 contains 14 residues. Losses at the gene ends were 4 bases for V and 4 bases for J; bases not matched to a gene: 4. Per germline, CDR1 MNHEY and CDR2 SVGAGI. CDR3 coding DNA: TGTGCCAGCAGTTGGGACAGGGTGACCACTGAAGCTTTCTTT. It is translated as CASSWDRVTTEAFF.

This clone has only one observation. The V gene is TRBV2, the J gene TRBJ1-1; D remains ambiguous. Trimming left V 8 bases short and J 1 base short, with 11 bases between. This CDR3 contains 13 residues. The germline V gene has CDR1 SNHLY and CDR2 FYNNEI. The CDR3 is CASRVEGNTEAFF. As DNA, the CDR3 is TGTGCCAGCCGTGTGGAGGGGAACACTGAAGCTTTCTTT. Complete variable domain (other parts from reference TRBV2 and TRBJ1-1): EPEVTQTPSHQVTQMGQEVILRCVPISNHLYFYWYRQILGQKVEFLVSFYNNEISEKSEIFDDQFSVERPDGSNFTLKIRSTKLEDSAMYFCASRVEGNTEAFFGQGTRLTVV.

This clone was seen once. The rearrangement uses TRBV27 and TRBJ2-7; maybe TRBD2 (5 bases). CDR1 and CDR2 from the germline V gene are MNHEY and SMNVEV (reference sequence). V was clipped by 2 bases and J by 2 bases, with 16 bases between them. The CDR3 has 16 residues. The CDR3 loop is CASSLRGPAYPYEQYF. The CDR3 DNA reads as TGTGCCAGCAGTTTAAGAGGGCCGGCATACCCCTACGAGCAGTACTTC.

The chain has TRBV11-3 and TRBJ2-3, with a weak D call TRBD2 (6 bases). Germline CDR1 and CDR2: SGHNT and YENEEA. Trimming left V 2 bases short and J 6 bases short, with 15 bases between. There are 15 residues in the CDR3. The CDR3 DNA reads TGTGCCAGCAGCTTACGGGGCGGGGTGTCGGATACGCAGTATTTT. This codes for CASSLRGGVSDTQYF.

This chain connects TRBV5-1 to TRBJ2-7; the match to TRBD1 covers 8 bases. With V trimmed by 5 bases and J by 3 bases, 4 bases remained unmatched. The germline CDR1 and CDR2 sequences are SGHRS and YFSETQ. The CDR3 sequence is 13 residues long. CDR3 loop: CASRDRVGYEQYF. The CDR3 DNA follows: TGCGCCAGCAGGGACAGGGTCGGCTACGAGCAGTACTTC.

The chain couples TRBV29-1 to TRBJ2-3; maybe TRBD2 (6 bases). The germline V gene has CDR1 SQVTM and CDR2 ANQGSEA. This CDR3 contains 16 residues. Between the trimmed V and J ends, which lost 8 bases and 2 bases, there was a span of 23 bases. The CDR3 protein is CSMTLNRDFVTDTQYF. As DNA, the CDR3 is TGCAGCATGACCCTAAACCGGGACTTTGTCACAGATACGCAGTATTTT.

CDR3 sequence reads: CASSPRTSGSYNEQFF. CDR3 nucleotides: TGTGCCAGCAGCCCGAGGACTAGCGGGAGTTACAATGAGCAGTTCTTC. This sequence joins TRBV14 and TRBJ2-1; 13 bases align to TRBD2. The V segment lost 4 bases and the J segment 4 bases; nucleotides outside the gene matches: 4. This CDR3 spans 16 amino acids. Germline loops: CDR1 SGHDN, CDR2 FVKESK.

The chain has TRBV7-9 and TRBJ2-2; D might be TRBD2 (7 bases). The CDR3 runs 16 residues. Trimming shortened V by 5 bases and J by 1 base, and 14 bases separated the two germline ends. Germline V gene sequence: CDR1 SEHNR, CDR2 FQNEAQ (reference sequence). As DNA, the CDR3 is TGTGCCAGCAGCGGGGGGGGGCAGGTGAACACCGGGGAGCTGTTTTTT. It codes for CASSGGGQVNTGELFF.